These T cell receptor beta chains were read from a single sample in a study of T-cell memory formation after mild COVID-19. TCRdb fed the 5' RACE reads into MiXCR, producing one record per CDR3 protein. Of fewer than 450,000 distinct CDR3 sequences listed, 20% to 25% are singletons. Sequencing was done on a sample of PBMCs or a T cell subset sorted from them (not recorded which). The receptors were gathered from an adult woman who had mild COVID-19 (a few samples of this study predate the infection). Cell type and time point are not known. Both conserved end residues are part of each CDR3. A D gene is named only where the DNA matches it firmly. Size tells how often a clone was seen (once, few, many) or the class of an expanded clone, and some rows leave it out.

d_gene	abundance	v_gene	len	j_gene	CDR3nt	CDR3aa
NA	many	TRBV5-1	13	TRBJ2-5	TGCGCCAGCAGCTTGACAGGGCCAGAGACCCAGTACTTC	CASSLTGPETQYF
TRBD2	few	TRBV7-3	16	TRBJ2-3	TGTGCCAGCAGCCGCTACTTAGCGGGGGGCAAAGATACGCAGTATTTT	CASSRYLAGGKDTQYF
NA	few	TRBV4-1	14	TRBJ2-3	TGCGCCAGCAGCGGCGACGGTGGGATTGATACGCAGTATTTT	CASSGDGGIDTQYF
NA	NA	TRBV7-9	13	TRBJ2-2	TGTGCCAGCAGCGGGCCGGGGACCGGGGAGCTGTTTTTT	CASSGPGTGELFF
NA	many	TRBV5-1	15	TRBJ1-6	TGCGCCAGCAGCTCGAACGGGGGCATTAATTCACCCCTCCACTTT	CASSSNGGINSPLHF
NA	NA	TRBV5-1	17	TRBJ2-5	TGCGCCAGCAGCTTTGTTGGAGGGGACGTGCTGGAGGAGACCCAGTACTTC	CASSFVGGDVLEETQYF
NA	few	TRBV15	12	TRBJ2-5	TGTGCCACCAGCCCGGGTGAGAAGACCCAGTACTTC	CATSPGEKTQYF
TRBD1	NA	TRBV5-1	15	TRBJ2-7	TGCGCCAGCAGCTTGGAGGGGACAGCTTCCTACGAGCAGTACTTC	CASSLEGTASYEQYF
NA	few	TRBV11-1	14	TRBJ2-1	TGTGCCAGCAGCTTAGCATACAGCTACAATGAGCAGTTCTTC	CASSLAYSYNEQFF
NA	NA	TRBV6-1	12	TRBJ2-1	TGTGCCAGCAGTGAGTCCGACAATGAGCAGTTCTTC	CASSESDNEQFF
NA	NA	TRBV15	15	TRBJ2-2	TGTGCCACCAGCAGAGATCTCACGAACACCGGGGAGCTGTTTTTT	CATSRDLTNTGELFF
NA	few	TRBV6-6	14	TRBJ2-2	TGTGCCAGCAGTCCCCTGGTTACGAGACGGGAGCTGTTTTTT	CASSPLVTRRELFF
NA	NA	TRBV15	14	TRBJ2-3	TGTGCCACCAGCAGAGATCTCGACACAGATACGCAGTATTTT	CATSRDLDTDTQYF
NA	many	TRBV12-3/TRBV12-4	11	TRBJ1-1	TGTGCCAGCAGTTTCGGTACTGAAGCTTTCTTT	CASSFGTEAFF
NA	NA	TRBV12-3/TRBV12-4	13	TRBJ1-5	TGTGCAAGCAGCAACAGGGCACCTCAGCCCCAGCATTTT	CASSNRAPQPQHF
NA	few	TRBV12-3/TRBV12-4	12	TRBJ2-2	TGTGCCAGCAGCGCCCGAAGCCAGGAGCTGTTTTTT	CASSARSQELFF
NA	many	TRBV12-3/TRBV12-4	13	TRBJ2-3	TGTGCCAGCAGTCCACAGGGTAGTTTGCCCCAGTATTTT	CASSPQGSLPQYF
NA	NA	TRBV24-1	15	TRBJ2-3	TGTGCCACCAGTGGGACACAACAAAACACAGATACGCAGTATTTT	CATSGTQQNTDTQYF
NA	few	TRBV19	14	TRBJ1-3	TGTGCCAGTAGTATCAAGATTTTCGGAAACACCATATATTTT	CASSIKIFGNTIYF
TRBD2	NA	TRBV10-3	15	TRBJ2-3	TGTGCCATCAGTGGGCCTAGCGGGAGTGGGGATACGCAGTATTTT	CAISGPSGSGDTQYF
NA	NA	TRBV12-5	11	TRBJ1-1	TGTGCTAGTGGCAGTATCACTGAAGCTTTCTTT	CASGSITEAFF
NA	NA	TRBV6-5	14	TRBJ2-7	TGTGCCAGCAGTTCCCACCTTTCCAAGGACGAGCAGTACTTC	CASSSHLSKDEQYF
TRBD2	few	TRBV7-9	18	TRBJ2-7	TGTGCCAGCAGCTCAAAGCCCCCCGGAACTAGCGGGACCTTCGAGCAGTACTTC	CASSSKPPGTSGTFEQYF
NA	few	TRBV21-1	14	TRBJ2-1	TGTGCCAGCACCCTGGGGGACCGTTACAATGAGCAGTTCTTC	CASTLGDRYNEQFF
NA	few	TRBV7-9	13	TRBJ1-6	TGTGCCAGCAGCTTAGAAACCAATTCACCCCTCCACTTT	CASSLETNSPLHF
TRBD2	few	TRBV20-1	14	TRBJ2-1	TGCAGTGCTAGGGCTAGCGGGAAAGTCGATGAGCAGTTCTTC	CSARASGKVDEQFF
TRBD2	NA	TRBV7-9	19	TRBJ2-1	TGTGCCAGCAGCTTGGTTCTCGTCAGCGGCGGGAGGCCTGACAATGAGCAGTTCTTC	CASSLVLVSGGRPDNEQFF
NA	NA	TRBV27	14	TRBJ1-6	TGTGCCAGCAGTCCCGATCTATCCAACTCACCCCTCCACTTT	CASSPDLSNSPLHF
TRBD2	NA	TRBV20-1	15	TRBJ2-1	TGCAGTGCAAGGACTAGCGGCCGTGGGGGTAATGAGCAGTTCTTC	CSARTSGRGGNEQFF
NA	few	TRBV12-3/TRBV12-4	12	TRBJ2-1	TGTGCCAGCAGTGAGACTTTTCTTGGGCAGTTCTTC	CASSETFLGQFF
NA	NA	TRBV29-1	14	TRBJ1-1	TGCAGCGTTGAGTATGGGCCTAAGAACACTGAAGCTTTCTTT	CSVEYGPKNTEAFF
TRBD2	NA	TRBV24-1	20	TRBJ2-3	TGTGCCACCAGTGATTTCAACCCTGGGACTAGCGGGAGTATGACAGATACGCAGTATTTT	CATSDFNPGTSGSMTDTQYF
NA	few	TRBV7-2	16	TRBJ2-5	TGTGCCAGCAGCTCCGTCCCCAGCCGGGGCCAAGAGACCCAGTACTTC	CASSSVPSRGQETQYF
TRBD1	few	TRBV18	16	TRBJ2-3	TGTGCCAGCCGCCCTTCAGGGGGCCTCGGGACAGATACGCAGTATTTT	CASRPSGGLGTDTQYF
NA	NA	TRBV24-1	15	TRBJ2-5	TGTGCCACCAGTGATTTGCGCAACAGAGAAGAGACCCAGTACTTC	CATSDLRNREETQYF
NA	few	TRBV5-5	14	TRBJ1-2	TGTGCCAGTACATACAGGCTTACTAACTATGGCTACACCTTC	CASTYRLTNYGYTF
NA	few	TRBV7-9	16	TRBJ2-7	TGTGCCAGCAGCTTCCGTGGCGGGGTTCTAGACTACGAGCAGTACTTC	CASSFRGGVLDYEQYF
TRBD2	many	TRBV7-2	19	TRBJ2-2	TGTGCCAGCAGCCGCCTAGCGGGAGGGTCGCCCGAGAAGGCCGGGGAGCTGTTTTTT	CASSRLAGGSPEKAGELFF
NA	NA	TRBV28	11	TRBJ1-2	TGTGCCAGCCGGATCGGGTATGGCTACACCTTC	CASRIGYGYTF
NA	NA	TRBV6-5	13	TRBJ1-2	TGTGCCAGCAGTTATTTGGCTAACTATGGCTACACCTTC	CASSYLANYGYTF
TRBD2	few	TRBV27	14	TRBJ2-7	TGTGCCAGCAGTATGACTAGCGGGCAGTACGAGCAGTACTTC	CASSMTSGQYEQYF
TRBD2	many	TRBV7-2	17	TRBJ2-7	TGTGCCAGCAGCATACGGGATCTAGCGGGAGGTCCCTACGAGCAGTACTTC	CASSIRDLAGGPYEQYF
TRBD1	NA	TRBV5-1	13	TRBJ2-1	TGCGCCAGCAGCCAGGGACAGCGTAATGAGCAGTTCTTC	CASSQGQRNEQFF
TRBD1	NA	TRBV27	15	TRBJ1-5	TGTGCCAGCAGTTTGGGGACAGGGGGCGTTCAGCCCCAGCATTTT	CASSLGTGGVQPQHF
TRBD2	NA	TRBV7-9	16	TRBJ2-1	TGTGCCAGCAGCCGGACTAGCGGGAGCTTATACAATGAGCAGTTCTTC	CASSRTSGSLYNEQFF
TRBD2	once	TRBV28	16	TRBJ2-1	TGTGCCAGCAATTCTCTAGCGGGGAGCTCCTACAATGAGCAGTTCTTC	CASNSLAGSSYNEQFF
TRBD2	NA	TRBV3-1	18	TRBJ2-1	TGTGCCAGCAGCCAAGAAAGGACTAGCGTGAGCTCCTACAATGAGCAGTTCTTC	CASSQERTSVSSYNEQFF
TRBD2	NA	TRBV3-1	14	TRBJ2-7	TGTGCCAGCACCGGTTCTAGCGGGACTAGGGAGCAGTACTTC	CASTGSSGTREQYF
TRBD2	NA	TRBV9	16	TRBJ2-1	TGTGCCAGCAGCCCAGGACTAGCCGAGCCCCACAATGAGCAGTTCTTC	CASSPGLAEPHNEQFF
NA	once	TRBV12-3/TRBV12-4	15	TRBJ1-3	TGTGCCAGCACCCCCCCTCAGGTTTCTGGAAACACCATATATTTT	CASTPPQVSGNTIYF
NA	few	TRBV29-1	14	TRBJ2-7	TGCAGCGTTGAGGACAGATCGAGCTCCTACGAGCAGTACTTC	CSVEDRSSSYEQYF
NA	NA	TRBV29-1	12	TRBJ1-1	TGCGCCCATAATACAGGTCTCACTGAAGCTTTCTTT	CAHNTGLTEAFF
NA	few	TRBV5-6	13	TRBJ2-1	TGTGCCAGCAGCGCCTCGACGGAGAATGAGCAGTTCTTC	CASSASTENEQFF
NA	NA	TRBV30	14	TRBJ2-7	TGTGCCTGGAGACCAAGCCCGACAGCGACCGAGCAGTACTTC	CAWRPSPTATEQYF
NA	NA	TRBV30	15	TRBJ1-4	TGTGCCTGGAGTGAGACCAGGGGATCTAATGAAAAACTGTTTTTT	CAWSETRGSNEKLFF